The present TCR beta chain was sequenced within a study of cytomegalovirus exposure and HLA in healthy donors (dated by TCRdb to about 2017). As for the study more broadly: An earlier analysis of under 600 of the donors reported approximately 270 Gb of sequence data and some 120 million unique TCR beta sequences from 150 million to 200 million T cells. About 320 gigabases of sequencing data and approximately 93 million unique TCR sequences were included in an early release covering about 700 HLA-typed donors. Rather than drawing on any new phenotypic data, the later analysis identified candidate immune exposures from TCR beta sequences and the way those sequences occurred across donors. In addition to the first cohort of 500 to 850 subjects, a separate validation cohort of approximately 130 different subjects was used. HLA typing covered class I and class II loci at four-digit resolution. Alongside the repertoire data, information on donor age, sex, ethnicity and CMV serostatus was compiled. The number of donors typed differed by locus, with 629-630 for A, B, C, DRB1 and DQB1, roughly 520 for DQA1, over 600 for DPA1, and around 430 for DPB1. In a later analysis, previously published TCR beta repertoires from about 670 donors were re-analyzed and high-resolution HLA genotyping was added so that TCR occurrence patterns could be studied. An earlier analysis of around 540 of the donors applied high-throughput TCR beta sequencing to assess whether each TCR beta V gene segment acted as functional or pseudogenic. A few DR-DQ haplotypes were treated as single units for association and clustering because of strong linkage in the cohort. The study was designed to test whether signatures of past pathogen exposure could be identified by cataloging public T cell receptors. Using immunosequencing, the study profiled T cell repertoires from roughly 650 subjects and related those repertoires to cytomegalovirus serostatus. A later genetic analysis took genome-wide SNP genotypes for about 65% of the 666 donors and used that subset as a discovery cohort. Across some 400 genotyped donors of the cohort, an average of approximately 220,000 unique TCR beta nucleotide sequences per donor were sequenced, and roughly 20% of those sequences were non-productive. Every repertoire in the discovery cohort had been generated on one and the same sequencing platform. Among the roughly 410 genotyped donors, under 90% belonged to the genetic ancestry cluster associated with self-reported Caucasian donors. To predict cytomegalovirus infection status, the study brought together high-throughput TCR immunosequencing, statistical association of individual TCRs with disease status, and machine learning.

V is trimmed back by 4 bases and J by 5 bases, and the junction contains 6 bases that no gene match accounts for. Per the germline V gene, SGDLS is the CDR1 and YYNGEE is the CDR2. Reading from cysteine to phenylalanine, the CDR3 counts 15 amino acids. Only CDR3 DNA remains: 45 bases, in frame from the first base. Points the paper makes about the study in general: In this cohort, only TCR beta chains were sequenced, and detectable features were limited by the absence of alpha or paired-chain data. Specific HLA alleles were associated with 15,000 to 20,000 TCR beta sequences at a false discovery rate of 0.05 in a later analysis. The sequencing pipeline was judged likely to have produced a cluster of highly shared sequence variants as a technical artifact. The presence/absence analyses assumed that sequencing depth was roughly uniform across donors, and that assumption may not be true. Most TCR sequences were seen in very few donors, while some public TCRs were found in many individuals. Broadly in line with IMGT annotations, most TCR beta V segments showed up in productive rearrangements about 87% or about 30% of the time in an earlier analysis of 587 of the donors. Correlated functional status among segregating V segments might be attributable to linkage disequilibrium, but an unknown experimental factor could not be ruled out. Some IMGT-functional V segments, including TRBV6-2 and TRBV6-3, could not be told apart with the 87-base-pair reads, so those segments were excluded. Because HLA typing was missing for some donors at each locus, association tests included only the typed subset. According to a later analysis, most CMV-associated TCR beta chains appeared to be HLA-restricted, and the HLA associations seemed to be driven largely by CMV exposure. In both the original and validation cohorts, the classifier was reported to diagnose cytomegalovirus status with high specificity and sensitivity. A further reported finding was that TCR beta sequences accurately predicted the HLA-A and HLA-B alleles for most subjects in the first cohort. The study listed over 150 TCR beta chains as associated with cytomegalovirus. In vitro tests confirmed that a few of the cytomegalovirus-associated TCR beta chains recognize cytomegalovirus antigens. In a later genetic analysis, a missense DCLRE1C variant was associated with V-gene and J-gene trimming of TCR beta chains, and the association was replicated in an independent cohort. According to a later genetic analysis, donors in an Asian-associated ancestry cluster had fewer N-insertions in productive TCRs than the approximately 690-donor mean. Assigning TCR associations to individual alleles was difficult when HLA alleles, especially DR and DQ, strongly co-occurred. CMV serostatus was the only immune exposure information available for the cohort. A later analysis found that TCR association rates varied across HLA loci, with DRB1 alleles showing the most associated TCRs and HLA-C alleles the fewest. According to a later analysis, parvovirus B19, influenza, CMV and Epstein-Barr virus appeared linked to several top co-occurrence clusters. It was suggested by the authors that the approach could potentially be generalized to other disease states and immunological phenotypes. In a later analysis, HLA-associated TCR beta chains showed more clonal expansion and lower generation probabilities than non-associated chains that were equally common. Because counts were too low, about 15 rarely observed V segments, including chromosome 9 orphons, were left out of the earlier analysis of approximately 580 of the donors.

In total, more than 500 healthy bone marrow donors made up the cohort. All cohort members were sampled while nominally healthy, although unrecorded immune exposures were likely present. The donor tested CMV seropositive, placing the donor among the 289 seropositive members of the cohort. A peripheral blood sample was provided by each donor, and peripheral blood mononuclear cells were used for TCR beta sequencing. Genomic DNA extraction from the blood cell samples was performed with the Qiagen DNeasy Blood Extraction Kit. About this clone: The antigen it recognizes is unknown. No base quality values were provided; no much bigger clone lies one nucleotide off.

The library was made by the immunoSEQ multiplex PCR assay. The multiplex PCR relied on a mix of 60 forward primers for TCR Vbeta segments and 13 reverse primers for TCR Jbeta segments. The CDR3 region of rearranged TCR beta genes was amplified from genomic DNA by a multiplex PCR assay. The Illumina HiSeq System was used to sequence the amplified TCR beta libraries as 87-base-pair reads. Per the source publication's procedure: A later analysis counted about 82 million unique TCR beta chains across the 666 repertoires, and 9 million to 14 million of these chains were shared by at least two donors. Raw reads were error-corrected and collapsed into unique sequences with a nearest-neighbor algorithm that merged closely related sequences to remove PCR and sequencing errors. V, D and J gene segments were assigned by aligning CDR3 sequences to IMGT reference sequences. For a sequence to be retained, at least a six-nucleotide match to both a V gene segment and a J gene segment was required. A rearrangement was called productive if the CDR3 had no stop codons and remained in frame with V and J, and every other rearrangement was called non-productive. CDR3 was defined by IMGT convention, running from the second conserved V-encoded cysteine to the conserved J-encoded phenylalanine. Sequences without an unambiguous match to a single V gene segment were excluded from the earlier analysis of several hundred of the donors. In an earlier analysis of 500 to 750 of the donors, V segments were called functional above 56.7% productive rearrangements and were called segregating when the between-donor standard deviation exceeded 5%. To diagnose cytomegalovirus status from the catalog of TCR beta chain sequences, a statistical classification framework was built. A later analysis assigned V and J genes by comparing TCR nucleotide sequences with IMGT/GENE-DB human TR gene sequences. In a later analysis, CDR3 sequences and most-parsimonious VDJ recombination scenarios were assigned using the TCRdist pipeline. In a later analysis, every TCR beta chain was defined by the combination of its CDR3 amino acid sequence and its V-gene family, and reads without a unique V-gene family were dropped. In a later analysis, fewer than 650 highly shared, low-generation-probability nucleotide sequences were removed to address suspected cross-contamination and a sequencing artifact. For each public chain, a later analysis derived a clonal expansion index from normalized ranks of inferred template counts within each repertoire. A later analysis computed generation probabilities with a VDJ recombination model fitted to out-of-frame rearrangements, and checked the results against IGoR. In a later analysis, TCR-TCR, TCR-HLA and TCR-CMV co-occurrence was scored with hypergeometric tests, and a repertoire-size bias correction was applied to TCR pairs. A later analysis estimated false discovery rates by permuting HLA or CMV assignments 20 times. In a later analysis, co-occurring TCRs were grouped using DBSCAN, with TCRdist sequence similarity added in when clustering inside HLA-allele-positive subsets. Co-occurrence clustering excluded repertoires with fewer than 30,000 or more than 120,000 public chains, plus five with anomalous nucleotide sharing. This is the immuneACCESS table as TCRdb keeps it, with only in-frame sequences that have V and J called. A part of the clones is gone; compared with another copy, unresolved V genes explain less than half, and the rest is unexplained. That table supplies the V and J calls and clone size; D and trimming were determined from the DNA. The table for this sample lists 120,000 to 150,000 clones; roughly 80% of them were counted only once. The ten largest clonotypes hold roughly 4.5% of the sample.

This chain is built from TRBV9 and TRBJ2-5; a stretch of 12 junction bases matches TRBD2. Input material: PBMCs. The receptor comes from a man aged 40-50 years in good health and CMV-seropositive. The CDR3 reads as follows: CASSSATSGSETQYF. The DNA sequence is TGTGCCAGCAGCTCGGCGACTAGCGGGAGTGAGACCCAGTACTTC.